This T cell receptor (beta chain) originates from a study of blood T cells in healthy people across ages. Trimming removed 6 bases from V and 5 bases from J, with 11 bases in between. This CDR3 region has 12 residues. Germline V lookup: CDR1 SNHLY, CDR2 FYNNEI. Findings of the study overall: There were more naive CD4+ cells and higher diversity in long-lived donors than in aged donors.

This clonotype was picked up a small number of times. The antigen remains undetermined. For the second PCR, which ran for about 7 to 11 cycles, a sample-barcoded 5' primer and a J-beta primer mix were used. Sequencing yielded, for each sample, at least 3 million paired-end reads carrying CDR3. TCRdb fed the 5' RACE reads into MiXCR, producing one record per CDR3 protein. Here the sample spans more than 1.4 million distinct CDR3 sequences, around 39% being singletons. The chain couples TRBV2 to TRBJ2-7; D might be TRBD1 (6 bases). What was sequenced was blood. This TCR was recovered from a woman between 18 and 30 years old in good health. The DNA of the CDR3 is TGTGCCAGCAGGCTTGGACAGAACGAGCAGTACTTC. Translating it yields CASRLGQNEQYF. The whole variable domain, remainder taken from reference TRBV2 and TRBJ2-7, is EPEVTQTPSHQVTQMGQEVILRCVPISNHLYFYWYRQILGQKVEFLVSFYNNEISEKSEIFDDQFSVERPDGSNFTLKIRSTKLEDSAMYFCASRLGQNEQYFGPGTRLTVT.